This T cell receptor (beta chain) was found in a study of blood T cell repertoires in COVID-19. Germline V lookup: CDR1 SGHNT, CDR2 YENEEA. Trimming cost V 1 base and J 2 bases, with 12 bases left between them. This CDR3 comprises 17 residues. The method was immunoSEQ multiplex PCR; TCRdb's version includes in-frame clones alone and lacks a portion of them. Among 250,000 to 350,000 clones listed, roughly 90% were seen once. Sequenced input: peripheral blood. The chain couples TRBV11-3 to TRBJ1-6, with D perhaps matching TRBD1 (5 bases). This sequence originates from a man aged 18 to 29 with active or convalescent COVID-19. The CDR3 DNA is TGTGCCAGCAGCTTAGCCTTCCCGGACACCTATAATTCACCCCTCCACTTT. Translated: CASSLAFPDTYNSPLHF. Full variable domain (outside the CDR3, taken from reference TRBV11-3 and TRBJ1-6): EAGVVQSPRYKIIEKKQPVAFWCNPISGHNTLYWYLQNLGQGPELLIRYENEEAVDDSQLPKDRFSAERLKGVDSTLKIQPAELGDSAVYLCASSLAFPDTYNSPLHFGNGTRLTVT.